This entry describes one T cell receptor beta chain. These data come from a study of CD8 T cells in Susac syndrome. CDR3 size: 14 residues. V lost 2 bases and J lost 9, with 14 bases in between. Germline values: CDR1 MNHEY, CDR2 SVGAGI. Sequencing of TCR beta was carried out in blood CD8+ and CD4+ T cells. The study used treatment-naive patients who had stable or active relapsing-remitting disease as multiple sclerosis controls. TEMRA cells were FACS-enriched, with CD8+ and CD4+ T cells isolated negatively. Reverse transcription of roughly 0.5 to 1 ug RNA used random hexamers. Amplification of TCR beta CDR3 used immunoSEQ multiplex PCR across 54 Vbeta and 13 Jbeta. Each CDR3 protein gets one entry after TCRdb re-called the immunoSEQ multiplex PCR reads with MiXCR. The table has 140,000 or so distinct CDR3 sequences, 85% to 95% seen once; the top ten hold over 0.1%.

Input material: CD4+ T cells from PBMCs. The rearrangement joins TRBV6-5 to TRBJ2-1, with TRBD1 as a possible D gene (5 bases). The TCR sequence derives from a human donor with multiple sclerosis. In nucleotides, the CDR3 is TGTGCCAGCAGTTACCCCGCTGGAAGGGGTGAGCAGTTCTTC. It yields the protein CASSYPAGRGEQFF.